Listed below are T cell receptor beta chains from one sample, sequenced in a study of blood T cell repertoires in COVID-19. Assay used: immunoSEQ multiplex PCR; TCRdb lists only in-frame clones, some missing. Among approximately 200,000 clones listed, 90% were seen once. The sample comprised PBMCs or T cells enriched from blood (not recorded which). These receptors all come from a man aged 25-45 years who had recovered from COVID-19. Each CDR3 is given without its conserved first and last residue. The order of the fields is CDR3 protein, J gene, V gene.

ASSLRQGWGNEQF	TRBJ2-1	TRBV5-1
ASSSGSGGAADYEQY	TRBJ2-7	TRBV7-9
ASNLLAGGGNEQF	TRBJ2-1	TRBV3-1/TRBV3-2
ASSLGPGYDQPQH	TRBJ1-5	TRBV5-1
ASSEDPSGSYEQY	TRBJ2-7	TRBV6-1
ASRISDIPQETQY	TRBJ2-5	TRBV6-6
ASSQENSPEAF	TRBJ1-1	TRBV4-3
ASGLAGGRNEQF	TRBJ2-1	TRBV5-4
SVEQGLLMNTEAF	TRBJ1-1	TRBV29-1
AIQKQGNTEAF	TRBJ1-1	TRBV10-3
ASNGGETQY	TRBJ2-5	TRBV7-2
ASSLSGNYGYT	TRBJ1-2	TRBV28
ASSIQGPSYNEQF	TRBJ2-1	TRBV19
SVGGGTGTYEQY	TRBJ2-7	TRBV29-1
ASSQGGQGAGYT	TRBJ1-2	TRBV9
ASSLGGDYFYGYT	TRBJ1-2	TRBV7-9
AWIYTEAF	TRBJ1-1	TRBV30
ASTPGYGYT	TRBJ1-2	TRBV2
ASSPRTSGVYEQY	TRBJ2-7	TRBV7-2
ATSDAKLAGGKSSYNEQF	TRBJ2-1	TRBV24-1
ASSLSLVGWDNEQF	TRBJ2-1	TRBV27
ASSGPLSTDTQY	TRBJ2-3	TRBV5-1
ASSLGGPSTGELF	TRBJ2-2	TRBV11-3
ASSWASSTDTQY	TRBJ2-3	TRBV18
ASIKVPGTEAF	TRBJ1-1	TRBV5-4
ASSLRTGDSPLH	TRBJ1-6	TRBV7-9
ASSQQGTEAF	TRBJ1-1	TRBV18
ASSQVTTGTRETQY	TRBJ2-3	TRBV4-1
ASSPERTVTDTQY	TRBJ2-3	TRBV28
ASISGQTGSYEQY	TRBJ2-7	TRBV28
ATSGENLAGPTDTQY	TRBJ2-3	TRBV15
ASSPGQPSTDTQY	TRBJ2-3	TRBV18
ASSLWGRADYGYT	TRBJ1-2	TRBV5-4
AISGFLRTDYYGYT	TRBJ1-2	TRBV10-3
ASSLAPSGRIFLSYNEQF	TRBJ2-1	TRBV5-1
ASSQTGAALGTQY	TRBJ2-3	TRBV5-1
SVDQVLYNEQF	TRBJ2-1	TRBV29-1
ASSRVQRSGQGYNEQF	TRBJ2-1	TRBV6-2/TRBV6-3
ASSSTDRGTEAF	TRBJ1-1	TRBV7-9
ASSFGTSGSNEQF	TRBJ2-1	TRBV5-4
ASSAPGFLWT	TRBJ1-2	TRBV9
ASSQPGQEKGNTIY	TRBJ1-3	TRBV4-1
SVPSGTQETQY	TRBJ2-5	TRBV29-1
ASSNRQGANYGYT	TRBJ1-2	TRBV19
ASSPRDGLYEQY	TRBJ2-7	TRBV5-4
ATSRATGMSTGELF	TRBJ2-2	TRBV15
ASSPGGPEAF	TRBJ1-1	TRBV7-2
ASRRGTNEQY	TRBJ2-7	TRBV2
ASSLVSRLAGGPDTGELF	TRBJ2-2	TRBV13
ASSIQGAGSNQPQH	TRBJ1-5	TRBV27
ASSQGSGQDRVKSGYT	TRBJ1-2	TRBV14
ATSRRTTLEQY	TRBJ2-7	TRBV15
ASGPWRGENSPLH	TRBJ1-6	TRBV27
ASSWTSEGANVLT	TRBJ2-6	TRBV5-1
ASSYAPGQANYGYT	TRBJ1-2	TRBV6-5